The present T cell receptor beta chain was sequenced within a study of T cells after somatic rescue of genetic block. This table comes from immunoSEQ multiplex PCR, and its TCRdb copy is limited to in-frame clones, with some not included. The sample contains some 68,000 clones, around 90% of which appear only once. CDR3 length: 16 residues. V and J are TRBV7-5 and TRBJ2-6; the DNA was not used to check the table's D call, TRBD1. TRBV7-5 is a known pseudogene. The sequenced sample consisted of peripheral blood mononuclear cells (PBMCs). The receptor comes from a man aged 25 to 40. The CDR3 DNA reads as TGTGCCAGAAGCTTAGGGGACAGGGCTGGGGCCAACGTCCTGACTTTC. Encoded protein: CARSLGDRAGANVLTF.